This is a list of T cell receptor beta chains from one sample in a study of cytomegalovirus exposure and HLA in healthy donors. Data came from immunoSEQ multiplex PCR; TCRdb stores just in-frame clones and leaves some out. The data hold roughly 160,000 clones, with approximately 80% observed a single time. The sequenced material came from PBMCs. The receptors were sampled from a boy aged 2 to 10 in good health and CMV-seronegative. Both conserved end residues are part of each CDR3.

V gene	CDR3 length	CDR3 protein
TRBV5-1	15	CASSPLRQRNTEAFF
TRBV27	13	CASSRSSYNEQFF
TRBV11-2	13	CASSFEGGETQYF
TRBV6-6	15	CASAPTSGNTGELFF
TRBV19	15	CASSAQGAGANVLTF
TRBV2	16	CASSEDRAYSNQPQHF
TRBV30	13	CAWTRDRELRYTF
TRBV14	15	CASSPKLTEYNEQFF
TRBV15	17	CATSREYLVVSTDTQYF
TRBV19	14	CASSIRTLDNEQFF
TRBV6-5	16	CASSYSTTSSYNEQFF
TRBV6-5	15	CASSYGTSGSYEQFF
TRBV21-1	15	CASSKASGGRGGYTF
TRBV4-1	15	CASSQYEQGAETQYF
TRBV19	15	CASSIRREIGNTIYF
TRBV11-3	12	CASSLTGYGYTF
TRBV21-1	16	CASSKGGQGSNYEQYF
TRBV11-2	14	CASSLRRIDNEQFF
TRBV27	15	CASSLNRGQNTEAFF
TRBV2	14	CASVKGQGRDTQYF
TRBV28	15	CASRGGGTDGRGYTF
TRBV9	15	CASSVASGGAGELFF
TRBV28	15	CASSLWMREGETQYF
TRBV28	15	CASTTGTGALYEQYF
TRBV30	18	CAWSVKRNTGYSGNTIYF
TRBV5-1	15	CASSLWRGGVETQYF
TRBV7-9	16	CASSRGPRDRVAEQYF
TRBV4-3	16	CASSQDAAGSQETQYF
TRBV13	15	CASSLRDSLTGTQYF
TRBV7-2	14	CASSLGAGSGELFF
TRBV19	13	CASSIVAYYGYTF
TRBV19	16	CASSIHDRASNQPQHF
TRBV4-3	17	CASSQEGEVSGVSPPVF